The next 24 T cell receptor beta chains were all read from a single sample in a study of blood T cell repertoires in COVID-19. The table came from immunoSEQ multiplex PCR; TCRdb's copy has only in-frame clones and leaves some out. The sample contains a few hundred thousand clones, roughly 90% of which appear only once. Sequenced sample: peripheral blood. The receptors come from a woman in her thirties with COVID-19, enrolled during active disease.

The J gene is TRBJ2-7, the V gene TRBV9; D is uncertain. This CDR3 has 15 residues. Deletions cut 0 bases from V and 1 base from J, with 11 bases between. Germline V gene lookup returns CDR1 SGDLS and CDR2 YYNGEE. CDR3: CASSVGWSLSYEQYF. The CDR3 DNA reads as TGTGCCAGCAGCGTAGGTTGGAGTTTATCCTACGAGCAGTACTTC.

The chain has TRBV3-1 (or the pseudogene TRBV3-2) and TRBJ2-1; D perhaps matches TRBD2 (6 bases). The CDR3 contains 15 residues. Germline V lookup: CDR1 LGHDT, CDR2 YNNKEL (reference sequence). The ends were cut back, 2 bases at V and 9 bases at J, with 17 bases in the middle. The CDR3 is CASSQRTTGGIEQFF. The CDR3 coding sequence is TGTGCCAGCAGCCAAAGGACTACGGGTGGAATTGAGCAGTTCTTC.

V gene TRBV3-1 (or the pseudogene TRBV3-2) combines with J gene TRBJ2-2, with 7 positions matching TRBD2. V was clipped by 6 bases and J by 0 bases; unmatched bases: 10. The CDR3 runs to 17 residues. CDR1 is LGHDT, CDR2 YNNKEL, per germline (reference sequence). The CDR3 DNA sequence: TGTGCCAGCAGAGAAGAGGCGACTAGCCCGAACACCGGGGAGCTGTTTTTT. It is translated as CASREEATSPNTGELFF.

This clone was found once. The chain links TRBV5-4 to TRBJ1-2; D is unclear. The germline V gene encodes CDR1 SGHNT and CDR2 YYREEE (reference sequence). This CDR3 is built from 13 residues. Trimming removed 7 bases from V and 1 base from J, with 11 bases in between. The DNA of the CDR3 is TGTGCCAGCTCTGGCAGGAATAACTATGGCTACACCTTC. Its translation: CASSGRNNYGYTF.

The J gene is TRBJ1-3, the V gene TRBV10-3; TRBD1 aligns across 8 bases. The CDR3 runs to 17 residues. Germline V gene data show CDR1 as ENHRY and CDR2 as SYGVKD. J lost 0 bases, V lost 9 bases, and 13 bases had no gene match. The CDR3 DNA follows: TGTGCCATTTCTACCGGGACAGGACAGAACTCTGGAAACACCATATATTTT. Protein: CAISTGTGQNSGNTIYF.

The CDR3 reads CAWSLNRDEQYF. The DNA of the CDR3 is TGTGCCTGGAGTTTAAACAGGGACGAGCAGTACTTC. V and J are TRBV30 and TRBJ2-7, with D perhaps TRBD1 (6 bases). Germline loops: CDR1 GTSNPN, CDR2 SVGIG (reference sequence). CDR3 length: 12 residues. The V end lost 2 bases, the J end lost 5 bases, and 10 bases lay between the germline ends.

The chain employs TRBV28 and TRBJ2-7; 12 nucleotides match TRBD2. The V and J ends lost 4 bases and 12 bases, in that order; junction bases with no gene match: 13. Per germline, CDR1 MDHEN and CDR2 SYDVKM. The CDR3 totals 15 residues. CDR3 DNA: TGTGCCAGCAGTTCCCCACCTAGCGGGAGGGCCCTCCCGTACTTC. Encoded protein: CASSSPPSGRALPYF.

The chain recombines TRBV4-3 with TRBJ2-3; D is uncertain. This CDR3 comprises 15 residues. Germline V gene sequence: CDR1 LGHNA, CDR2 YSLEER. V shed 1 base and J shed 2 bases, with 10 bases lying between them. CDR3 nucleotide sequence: TGCGCCAGCAGCCAAGGCGGAAGCGCCACAGATACGCAGTATTTT. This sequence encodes CASSQGGSATDTQYF.

The CDR3 here is CATSSGGRSSYNEQFF. The CDR3 coding sequence is TGTGCCACCAGTTCGGGCGGGCGCAGCTCCTACAATGAGCAGTTCTTC. The genes are TRBV24-1 and TRBJ2-1, with D maybe TRBD2 (5 bases). The CDR3 is made up of 16 amino acids. Trimming pared 6 bases from V and 0 bases from J, leaving 14 bases between. CDR1 is KGHDR, CDR2 SFDVKD, per germline.

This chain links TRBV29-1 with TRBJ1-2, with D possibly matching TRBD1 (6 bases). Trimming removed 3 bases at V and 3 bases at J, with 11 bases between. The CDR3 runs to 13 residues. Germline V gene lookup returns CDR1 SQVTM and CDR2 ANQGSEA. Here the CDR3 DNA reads TGCAGCGTTGATACAGGGCGGGACTATGGCTACACCTTC. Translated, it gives CSVDTGRDYGYTF.

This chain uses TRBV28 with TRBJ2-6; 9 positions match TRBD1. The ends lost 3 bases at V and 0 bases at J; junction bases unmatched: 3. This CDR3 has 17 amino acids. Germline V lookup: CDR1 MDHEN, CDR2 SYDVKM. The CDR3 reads CASSLGTGYSGANVLTF. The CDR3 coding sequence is TGTGCCAGCAGTTTGGGGACAGGGTACTCTGGGGCCAACGTCCTGACTTTC.

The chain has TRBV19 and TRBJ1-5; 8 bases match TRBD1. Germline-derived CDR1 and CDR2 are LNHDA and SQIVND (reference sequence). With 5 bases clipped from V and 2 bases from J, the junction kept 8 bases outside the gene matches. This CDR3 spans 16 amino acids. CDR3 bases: TGTGCCAGTAGTTCCCGCAGGGGGCTTGGCAATCAGCCCCAGCATTTT. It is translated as CASSSRRGLGNQPQHF.

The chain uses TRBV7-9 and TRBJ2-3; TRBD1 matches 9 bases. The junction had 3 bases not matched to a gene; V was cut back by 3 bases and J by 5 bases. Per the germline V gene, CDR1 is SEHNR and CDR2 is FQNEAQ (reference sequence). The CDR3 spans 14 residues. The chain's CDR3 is CASSFGQGLDTQYF. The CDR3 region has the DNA TGTGCCAGCAGCTTCGGACAGGGGTTAGATACGCAGTATTTT.

The CDR3 region is CAWGDTYGYTF. Written as DNA, the CDR3 is TGTGCCTGGGGGGACACTTATGGCTACACCTTC. This chain uses TRBV30 with TRBJ1-2, with a weak D call TRBD1 (6 bases). The CDR3 is 11 residues long. Germline CDR1 and CDR2: GTSNPN and SVGIG (reference sequence). V was cut by 5 bases and J by 5 bases, with 9 bases left in between. Variable domain in full (rest from reference TRBV30 and TRBJ1-2): SQTIHQWPATLVQPVGSPLSLECTVEGTSNPNLYWYRQAAGRGLQLLFYSVGIGQISSEVPQNLSASRPQDRQFILSSKKLLLSDSGFYLCAWGDTYGYTFGSGTRLTVV.

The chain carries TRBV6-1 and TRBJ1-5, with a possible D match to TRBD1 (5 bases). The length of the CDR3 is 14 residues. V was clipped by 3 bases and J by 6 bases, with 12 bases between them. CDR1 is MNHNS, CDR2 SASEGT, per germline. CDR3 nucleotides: TGTGCCAGCAGTGATCAGGGTACCGTTCAGCCCCAGCATTTT. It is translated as CASSDQGTVQPQHF.

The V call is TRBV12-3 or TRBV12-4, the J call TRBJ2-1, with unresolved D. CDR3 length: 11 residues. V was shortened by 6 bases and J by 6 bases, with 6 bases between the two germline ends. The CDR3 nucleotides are TGTGCCAGCAGCTCTACCAATGAGCAGTTCTTC. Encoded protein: CASSSTNEQFF.

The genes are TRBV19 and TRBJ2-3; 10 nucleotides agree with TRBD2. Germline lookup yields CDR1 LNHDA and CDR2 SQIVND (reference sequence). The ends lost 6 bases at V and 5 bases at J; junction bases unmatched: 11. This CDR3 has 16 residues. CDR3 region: CASRNLAGERGDTQYF. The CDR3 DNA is TGTGCCAGTAGAAATCTAGCGGGAGAGCGGGGAGATACGCAGTATTTT.

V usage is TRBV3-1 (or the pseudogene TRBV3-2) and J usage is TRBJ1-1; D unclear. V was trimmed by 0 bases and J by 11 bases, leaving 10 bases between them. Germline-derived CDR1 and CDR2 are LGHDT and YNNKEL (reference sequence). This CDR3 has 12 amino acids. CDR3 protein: CASSQEDSVAFF. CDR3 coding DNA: TGTGCCAGCAGCCAAGAAGATTCAGTGGCTTTCTTT.

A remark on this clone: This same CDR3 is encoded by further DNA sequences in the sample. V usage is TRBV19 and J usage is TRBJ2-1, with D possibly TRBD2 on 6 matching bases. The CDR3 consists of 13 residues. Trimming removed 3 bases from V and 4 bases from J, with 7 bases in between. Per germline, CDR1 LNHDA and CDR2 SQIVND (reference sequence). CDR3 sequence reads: CASSISGYNEQFF. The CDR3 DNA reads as TGTGCCAGTAGTATTAGCGGTTACAATGAGCAGTTCTTC.

The CDR3 sequence: CASSLYGAVSDITYEQYF. As DNA, the CDR3 is TGTGCCAGCAGTTTATATGGAGCCGTCAGTGATATTACCTACGAGCAGTACTTC. The chain has TRBV27 and TRBJ2-7; D unresolved. CDR1 MNHEY and CDR2 SMNVEV come from the germline V gene (reference sequence). Trimming cost V 1 base and J 2 bases, with 21 bases left between them. The CDR3 consists of 18 residues.

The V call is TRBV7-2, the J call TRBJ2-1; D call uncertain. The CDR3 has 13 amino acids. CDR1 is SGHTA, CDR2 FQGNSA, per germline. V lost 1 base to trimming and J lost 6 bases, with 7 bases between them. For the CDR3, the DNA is TGTGCCAGCAGCTTAGGGCCAGTCAATGAGCAGTTCTTC. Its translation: CASSLGPVNEQFF. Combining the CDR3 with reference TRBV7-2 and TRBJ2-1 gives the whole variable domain GAGVSQSPSNKVTEKGKDVELRCDPISGHTALYWYRQSLGQGLEFLIYFQGNSAPDKSGLPSDRFSAERTGGSVSTLTIQRTQQEDSAVYLCASSLGPVNEQFFGPGTRLTVL.

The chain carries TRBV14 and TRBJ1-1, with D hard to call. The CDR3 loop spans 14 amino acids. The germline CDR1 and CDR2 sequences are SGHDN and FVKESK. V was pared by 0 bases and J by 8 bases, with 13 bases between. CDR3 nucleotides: TGTGCCAGCAGCCAAGAACCCCGCCCGGGGGAAGCTTTCTTT. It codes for CASSQEPRPGEAFF.

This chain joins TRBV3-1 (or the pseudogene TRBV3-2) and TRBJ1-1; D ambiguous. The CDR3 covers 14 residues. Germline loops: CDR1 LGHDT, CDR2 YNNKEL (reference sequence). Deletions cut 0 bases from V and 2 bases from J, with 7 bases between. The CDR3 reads CASSQEARNTEAFF. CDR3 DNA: TGTGCCAGCAGCCAAGAGGCCAGAAACACTGAAGCTTTCTTT.

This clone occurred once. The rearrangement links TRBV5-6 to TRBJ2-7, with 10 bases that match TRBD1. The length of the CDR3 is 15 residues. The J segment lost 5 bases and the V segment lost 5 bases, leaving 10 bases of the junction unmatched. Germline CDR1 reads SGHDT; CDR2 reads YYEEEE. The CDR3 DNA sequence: TGTGCCAGCAGGTCACGACAGGGGGCGCGGGACGAGCAGTACTTC. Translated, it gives CASRSRQGARDEQYF.